These 14 T cell receptor beta chains originate from one sample sequenced in a study of metastatic and nonmetastatic thyroid tumors. With MiXCR, TCRdb called clones anew from the PCR reads. Among tens of thousands of clones listed, around a fifth were seen once. None of the patients had undergone any treatment ahead of thyroid surgery. Sequenced: blood. All receptors come from a female donor with papillary thyroid cancer or a benign thyroid nodule (not recorded which). Some clones in this sample may be carry-over from other donors' samples.

This clone occurred many times. Without the conserved terminal phenylalanine or tryptophan, this CDR3 likely stems from a read error. Because the CDR3's place on the DNA is in doubt, the DNA is left out and the CDR3 is given as listed by TCRdb. The gene calls are TRBV28 and TRBJ1-2. Germline V gene data show CDR1 as MDHEN and CDR2 as SYDVKM. Both ends counted, the CDR3 spans 12 residues. CDR3 loop: CASSPGPTLSSL.

Relative to its sample, this clone is medium-sized. The V and J genes are TRBV20-1 and TRBJ2-1, with 7 bases aligning to TRBD2. V was clipped by 0 bases and J by 7 bases; unmatched bases: 12. In germline, CDR1 is DFQATT, CDR2 SNEGSKA (reference sequence). The length of the CDR3 is 16 residues. Here the CDR3 DNA reads TGCAGTGCTAGAGATGAGGGCGGGAGAAATGGGAATGAGCAGTTCTTC. Amino acid sequence: CSARDEGGRNGNEQFF.

The sample holds many counts of this clone. J is TRBJ1-6 and V is TRBV20-1; 8 bases agree with TRBD1. CDR3 length: 17 amino acids. The V and J ends lost 0 bases and 2 bases, in that order; junction bases with no gene match: 6. Looked up from germline, CDR1 is DFQATT and CDR2 is SNEGSKA (reference sequence). Here the CDR3 DNA reads TGCAGTGCTAGAGACCTGAACAGGGGGACCTATAATTCACCCCTCCACTTT. It is translated as CSARDLNRGTYNSPLHF.

Many counts were recorded for this clone. V is TRBV18 and J is TRBJ2-1, with a possible D match to TRBD1 (6 bases). The germline CDR1 and CDR2 sequences are KGHSH and LQKENI. Deletions cut 5 bases from V and 2 bases from J, with 13 bases between. This CDR3 spans 15 amino acids. The chain's CDR3 is CASSAYQGTYNEQFF. CDR3 DNA: TGTGCCAGCTCAGCGTATCAGGGGACCTACAATGAGCAGTTCTTC.

This clone was counted many times. This sequence joins TRBV7-9 and TRBJ2-1; the D gene is possibly TRBD2 (5 bases). Trimming pared 4 bases from V and 6 bases from J, leaving 16 bases between. The CDR3 is 15 amino acids. Germline V gene sequence: CDR1 SEHNR, CDR2 FQNEAQ (reference sequence). The CDR3: CASSSLQLVGNEQFF. Written as DNA, the CDR3 is TGTGCCAGCAGCTCACTACAACTAGTGGGCAATGAGCAGTTCTTC.

This clone was counted many times. This chain links TRBV29-1 with TRBJ2-3; D not certain. Germline V gene sequence: CDR1 SQVTM, CDR2 ANQGSEA. V was cut by 4 bases and J by 2 bases, with 10 bases left in between. The CDR3 contains 13 residues. The CDR3 DNA follows: TGCAGCGTTGGGCTTGTTAACACAGATACGCAGTATTTT. It is translated as CSVGLVNTDTQYF.

V gene TRBV20-1 combines with J gene TRBJ1-1; D gene unclear. V gave up 8 bases and J gave up 1 base, with 14 bases separating them. The CDR3 extends over 13 amino acids. Germline V gene lookup returns CDR1 DFQATT and CDR2 SNEGSKA (reference sequence). The CDR3 protein is CSSLEWGNTEAFF. The CDR3 DNA follows: TGCAGTTCCTTAGAGTGGGGGAACACTGAAGCTTTCTTT.

As regards this clone: A read error may account for a junction end that differs from germline. The genes are TRBV6-9 and TRBJ2-7, with D possibly matching TRBD2 (6 bases). Looked up from germline, CDR1 is MNHGY and CDR2 is SVAAGI. The CDR3 spans 15 residues. DNA of the CDR3: TGCGCCAGCAGCCCTGTGCTGGCGGGGAGCGGCGAGCAGTACTTC. Amino acid sequence: CASSPVLAGSGEQYF.

This clone is deemed medium-sized. The V call is TRBV28, the J call TRBJ2-7; 7 bases line up with TRBD1. The CDR3 totals 14 residues. With V trimmed by 8 bases and J by 3 bases, 10 bases remained unmatched. CDR1 and CDR2 (germline): MDHEN, SYDVKM. The CDR3 here is CASVATGTFYEQYF. In DNA form, the CDR3 reads TGTGCCAGCGTTGCGACAGGGACATTCTACGAGCAGTACTTC.

The V and J genes are TRBV6-2 or TRBV6-3 and TRBJ2-2; TRBD2 aligns across 7 bases. The CDR3 contains 18 residues. Looked up from germline, CDR1 is MNHEY and CDR2 is SVGEGT. V shed 6 bases, J shed 2 bases, and the junction held 15 bases outside the gene matches. CDR3: CASSLAVGRSRNTGELFF. The CDR3 DNA is TGTGCCAGCAGCCTAGCAGTCGGGAGGTCTCGCAACACCGGGGAGCTGTTTTTT.

V usage is TRBV11-2 and J usage is TRBJ2-2; tentative D call: TRBD2 (6 bases). Germline-derived CDR1 and CDR2 are SGHAT and FQNNGV. V lost 1 base, J lost 5 bases, and 17 bases lay in between. The CDR3 covers 17 residues. The CDR3 loop reads CASSLGFGGKTTGELFF. The DNA for the CDR3 is TGTGCCAGCAGCTTAGGATTTGGGGGGAAGACGACCGGGGAGCTGTTTTTT.

The J gene is TRBJ1-2, the V gene TRBV7-2, with D tentatively TRBD1 (6 bases). This CDR3 spans 15 amino acids. The ends were cut back, 1 base at V and 7 bases at J, with 16 bases in the middle. Germline V CDR1 and CDR2: SGHTA, FQGNSA. The CDR3 DNA sequence: TGTGCCAGCAGCTTAGGCTCAGGGGTAATGGTTGGCTACACCTTC. Encoded protein: CASSLGSGVMVGYTF.

The J gene is TRBJ2-7, the V gene TRBV20-1, with 9 bases that match TRBD1. The CDR3 has 16 amino acids. Germline CDR1 and CDR2: DFQATT and SNEGSKA (reference sequence). Trimming cost V 0 bases and J 3 bases; bases outside gene matches: 9. The CDR3 sequence: CSARDPGTGLDYEQYF. In DNA form, the CDR3 reads TGCAGTGCTAGAGACCCGGGGACAGGGCTCGACTACGAGCAGTACTTC.

This clone is medium-sized in the sample. The gene calls are TRBV6-2 or TRBV6-3 and TRBJ2-7; no reliable D call. The CDR3 is made up of 14 amino acids. The V and J ends lost 6 bases and 0 bases respectively, with 12 bases between them. Germline V gene sequence: CDR1 MNHEY, CDR2 SVGEGT. Here the CDR3 reads CASSQDESSYEQYF. The CDR3 coding sequence is TGTGCCAGCAGCCAGGACGAGAGCTCCTACGAGCAGTACTTC.